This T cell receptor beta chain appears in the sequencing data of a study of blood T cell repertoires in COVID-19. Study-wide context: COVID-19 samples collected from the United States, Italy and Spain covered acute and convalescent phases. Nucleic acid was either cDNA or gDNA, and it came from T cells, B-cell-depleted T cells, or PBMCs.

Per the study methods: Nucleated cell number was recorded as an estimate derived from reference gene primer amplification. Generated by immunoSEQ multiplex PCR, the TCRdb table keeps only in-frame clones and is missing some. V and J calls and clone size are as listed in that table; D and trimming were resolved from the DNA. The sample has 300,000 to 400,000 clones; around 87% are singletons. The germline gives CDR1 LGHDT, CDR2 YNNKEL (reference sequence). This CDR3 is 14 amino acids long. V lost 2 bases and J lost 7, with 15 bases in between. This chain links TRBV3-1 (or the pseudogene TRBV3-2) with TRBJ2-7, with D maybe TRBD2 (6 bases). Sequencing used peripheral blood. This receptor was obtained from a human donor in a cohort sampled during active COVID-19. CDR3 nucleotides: TGTGCCAGCAGCCAACAAAGGACTACCTCGGAGCAGTACTTC. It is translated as CASSQQRTTSEQYF.